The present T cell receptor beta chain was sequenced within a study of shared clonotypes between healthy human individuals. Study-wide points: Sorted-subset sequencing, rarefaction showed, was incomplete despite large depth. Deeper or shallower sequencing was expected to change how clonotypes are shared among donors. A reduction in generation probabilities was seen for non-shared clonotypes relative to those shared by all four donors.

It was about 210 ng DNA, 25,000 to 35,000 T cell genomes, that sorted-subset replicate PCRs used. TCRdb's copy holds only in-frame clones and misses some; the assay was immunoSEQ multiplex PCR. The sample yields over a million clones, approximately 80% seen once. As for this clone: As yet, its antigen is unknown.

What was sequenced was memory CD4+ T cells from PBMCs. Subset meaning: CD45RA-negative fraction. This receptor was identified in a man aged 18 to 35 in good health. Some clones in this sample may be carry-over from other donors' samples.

The DNA for the CDR3 is TGTGCCATCAGTGAAGGGACTAGCATCTACGAGCAGTACTTC. Translated, it gives CAISEGTSIYEQYF. This chain links TRBV10-3 with TRBJ2-7; TRBD2 matches at 9 bases. CDR3 length equals 14 residues. The junction had 3 bases not matched to a gene; V was cut back by 3 bases and J by 3 bases. CDR1 is ENHRY, CDR2 SYGVKD, per germline.